The table lists the clone carrying this T cell receptor (beta chain) with a few counts. The assay was immunoSEQ multiplex PCR, and TCRdb's table has in-frame clones only and misses some. This sample has about 82,000 clones, with 75% to 90% found just once. This entry belongs to a study of OX40 agonist ivuxolimab in advanced cancers. CDR3 length: 14 residues. The germline CDR1 and CDR2 sequences are LNHDA and SQIVND (reference sequence). J was trimmed by 5 bases and V by 7 bases; bases with no gene match: 5. The receptor was isolated from an adult with an advanced solid tumor such as melanoma, head and neck, liver or kidney cancer. The genes are TRBV19 and TRBJ1-5; 10 bases agree with TRBD1. Sequencing used CD4+ or CD8+ T cells sorted from blood, obtained in a trial of the OX40 agonist ivuxolimab. CDR3 in amino acids: CASKGTGVHQPQHF. The CDR3 bases are TGTGCCAGTAAAGGGACAGGGGTCCATCAGCCCCAGCATTTT.